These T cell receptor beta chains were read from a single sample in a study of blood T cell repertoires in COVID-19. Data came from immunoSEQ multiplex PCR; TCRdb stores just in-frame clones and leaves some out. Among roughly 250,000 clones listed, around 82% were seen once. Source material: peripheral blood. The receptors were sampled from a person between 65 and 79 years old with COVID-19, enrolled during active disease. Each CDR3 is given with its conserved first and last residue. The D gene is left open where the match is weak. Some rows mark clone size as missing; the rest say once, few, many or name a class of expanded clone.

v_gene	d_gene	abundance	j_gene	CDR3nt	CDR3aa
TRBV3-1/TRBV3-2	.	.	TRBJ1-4	TGTGCCAGCAGCCAAAGAGGTACGGGGAACGAAAAACTGTTTTTT	CASSQRGTGNEKLFF
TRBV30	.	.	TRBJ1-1	TGTGCCTGGAGTGCCCCACGTGACCCCAGGGGAAAAAGTACTGAAGCTTTCTTT	CAWSAPRDPRGKSTEAFF
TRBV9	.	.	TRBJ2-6	TGTGCCAGCAGCGCGTCAACAGGGACTGGGGCCAACGTCCTGACTTTC	CASSASTGTGANVLTF
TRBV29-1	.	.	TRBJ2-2	TGCAGCGTTGCGGCTAGCGCGGGGACCGGGGAGCTGTTTTTT	CSVAASAGTGELFF
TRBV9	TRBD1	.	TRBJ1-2	TGTGCCAGCAGCAAAGGACAGGGAACCTATGGCTACACCTTC	CASSKGQGTYGYTF
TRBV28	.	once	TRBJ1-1	TGTGCCAGCAGTTTAGAGCAGGGGTGGACTGAAGCTTTCTTT	CASSLEQGWTEAFF
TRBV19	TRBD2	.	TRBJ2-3	TGTGCCAGTACGGCGATGGGACTAGCGGGAGATACGCAGTATTTT	CASTAMGLAGDTQYF
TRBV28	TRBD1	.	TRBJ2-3	TGTGCCAGCAGCCGGACAGGGGGCTTCTCCTCAGATACGCAGTATTTT	CASSRTGGFSSDTQYF
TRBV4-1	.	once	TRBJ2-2	TGCGCCAGCAGCCAAGGTTTTCTGCTAGCTGATACCGGGGAGCTGTTTTTT	CASSQGFLLADTGELFF
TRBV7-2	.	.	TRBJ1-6	TGTGCCAGCAGCTTGAGGACAGAGAATTCACCCCTCCACTTT	CASSLRTENSPLHF
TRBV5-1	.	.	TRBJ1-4	TGCGCCAGCAGCTTGAGGGACACCTCAGGCAGGAATGAAAAACTGTTTTTT	CASSLRDTSGRNEKLFF
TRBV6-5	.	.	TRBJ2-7	TGTGCCAGCAGTAACCCGGGAAAATACTACGAGCAGTACTTC	CASSNPGKYYEQYF
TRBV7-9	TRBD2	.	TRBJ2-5	TGTGCCAGCAGGGCGGGACTAGCGGGGGGCCGTCAAGAGACCCAGTACTTC	CASRAGLAGGRQETQYF
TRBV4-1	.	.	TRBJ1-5	TGCGCCAGCAGCCATGATGACAGGACTCAGCCCCAGCATTTT	CASSHDDRTQPQHF
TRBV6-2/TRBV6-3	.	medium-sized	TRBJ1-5	TGTGCCAGCAGTTGGAGTCAGGGGAACAATCAGCCCCAGCATTTT	CASSWSQGNNQPQHF
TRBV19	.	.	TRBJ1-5	TGTGCCAGTACAGAGAGGACACCTGCCAGCAATCAGCCCCAGCATTTT	CASTERTPASNQPQHF
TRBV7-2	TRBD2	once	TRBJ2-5	TGTGCCAGCAGCTTGGGACTAGCGGGAGGAAGGGAGACCCAGTACTTC	CASSLGLAGGRETQYF
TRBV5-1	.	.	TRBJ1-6	TGCGCCAGCAGCTTGGCCGTACAGCCTAATTCACCCCTCCACTTT	CASSLAVQPNSPLHF
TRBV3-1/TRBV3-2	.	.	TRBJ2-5	TGTGCCAGCAGCCAAGGCGAGGAGACCCAGTACTTC	CASSQGEETQYF
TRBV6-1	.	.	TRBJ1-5	TGTGCCAGCAGTGAACCTGGCGCCAGGGGCAATCAGCCCCAGCATTTT	CASSEPGARGNQPQHF
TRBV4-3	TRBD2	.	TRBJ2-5	TGCGCCAGCAGTCCATCAAGGACTAGCGGGGTCCAAGAGACCCAGTACTTC	CASSPSRTSGVQETQYF
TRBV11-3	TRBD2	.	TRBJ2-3	TGTGCCAGCAGCATATCTAGCGGGGGGGCCGCAGATACGCAGTATTTT	CASSISSGGAADTQYF